The 4 T cell receptor beta chains presented below share a single source sample, sequenced in a study of patients and donors after allogeneic stem cell transplantation. TCRdb re-called the RT-PCR reads through MiXCR, storing one row per CDR3 protein. There are approximately 150,000 distinct CDR3 sequences in the sample; about two fifths occur only once, and around 50% lies in the top ten. What was sequenced was blood, either unsorted or a sorted T cell fraction (not recorded which). The receptor set was obtained from a human donor who was either an allogeneic HSCT recipient or a stem cell or donor lymphocyte infusion donor (not recorded which). It is not recorded whose cells these are; they may come from a transplant donor.

In this sample, this clonotype turned up a few times. The chain joins TRBV12-3 or TRBV12-4 to TRBJ1-2; D may be TRBD1 (5 bases). The V end was cut by 11 bases, the J end by 2 bases, with 12 bases between. The CDR3 length is 12 residues. Here the CDR3 DNA reads TGTGCCGCCGGGGGATGGAACTATGGCTACACCTTC. It is translated as CAAGGWNYGYTF.

This clonotype showed up just a few times. The rearrangement links TRBV6-5 to TRBJ2-1, with 7 bases that match TRBD2. V trimming: 6 bases; J trimming: 5 bases; junction bases outside the gene matches: 13. The CDR3 contains 16 residues. Germline V gene data show CDR1 as MNHEY and CDR2 as SVGAGI. The CDR3 spells CASSELASGHNNEQFF. The CDR3 nucleotides read TGTGCCAGCAGCGAACTGGCTAGCGGCCACAACAATGAGCAGTTCTTC.

The chain links TRBV21-1 to TRBJ2-3; no check of the table's D call, TRBD1, against the DNA was made. TRBV21-1 is a pseudogene segment. This CDR3 comprises 17 residues. The CDR3 region is CASSTMPGASATDTQYF. DNA for the CDR3: TGTGCCAGCAGCACGATGCCGGGGGCCTCTGCAACAGATACGCAGTATTTT.

The genes are TRBV27 and TRBJ2-7; TRBD2 is a possible D gene (5 bases). Germline V gives CDR1 MNHEY, CDR2 SMNVEV (reference sequence). This CDR3 region has 13 residues. V gave up 2 bases and J gave up 7 bases, with 12 bases separating them. CDR3: CASSLPAGGEQYV. The CDR3 DNA sequence: TGTGCCAGCAGTTTACCGGCAGGAGGAGAGCAGTACGTC.